This paragraph reports one TCR beta chain. What it binds is unknown. The sample belongs to a study of cytomegalovirus exposure and HLA in healthy donors. Primers included in the PCR were 60 Vbeta and 13 Jbeta primers. Sequencing was performed with immunoSEQ multiplex PCR; in TCRdb, only in-frame clones are kept and a portion is missing. Of 200,000 to 250,000 clones detected, approximately 80% appear once; the ten largest clones hold 0.71%. V dropped 4 bases and J dropped 3; count of bases not matched to a gene: 2. Germline-derived CDR1 and CDR2 are PRHDT and FYEKMQ (reference sequence). The CDR3 contains 15 residues. Broader study findings: The study had only CMV serostatus as immune exposure information. Previous analysis showed most TCR beta V segments were productive about 90% or about 30% of the time.

The genes are TRBV13 and TRBJ2-3; the match to TRBD2 covers 12 bases. The specimen was PBMCs. The TCR sequence derives from a boy younger than 10 in good health and CMV-seronegative. The CDR3 bases are TGTGCCAGCAGCTACGGGACTAGCGGGACAGATACGCAGTATTTT. Its protein product is CASSYGTSGTDTQYF. Looking up the rest from reference TRBV13 and TRBJ2-3 gives the full variable domain: AAGVIQSPRHLIKEKRETATLKCYPIPRHDTVYWYQQGPGQDPQFLISFYEKMQSDKGSIPDRFSAQQFSDYHSELNMSSLELGDSALYFCASSYGTSGTDTQYFGPGTRLTVL.